The rows below give T cell receptor beta chains drawn from one sample of a study of multiple sclerosis patients with progressive multifocal leukoencephalopathy. Sequencing used immunoSEQ multiplex PCR; TCRdb keeps in-frame clones, though not all of them. The sample has roughly 32,000 clones, about 90% seen once. Sequences were derived from PBMCs, sampled from a patient treated with natalizumab. The receptors come from a human donor with progressive multifocal leukoencephalopathy. The CDR3 runs from the conserved cysteine through the conserved F or W. Each record gives: clone size, V gene, J gene, D gene, CDR3 protein, CDR3 DNA. A D gene is named only where the DNA matches it firmly. Clone size is given for some rows only: seen once, a few or many times, or a class if the clone is expanded.

abundance: NA; v_gene: TRBV23-1; j_gene: TRBJ1-1; d_gene: TRBD1; CDR3aa: CASSHREQGVMNTEAFF; CDR3nt: TGCGCCAGCAGTCACCGGGAACAGGGGGTCATGAACACTGAAGCTTTCTTT
abundance: NA; v_gene: TRBV25-1; j_gene: TRBJ2-7; d_gene: NA; CDR3aa: CASSAQTEQYF; CDR3nt: TGTGCCAGCAGTGCCCAGACCGAGCAGTACTTC
abundance: NA; v_gene: TRBV5-1; j_gene: TRBJ1-1; d_gene: NA; CDR3aa: CASSLVPGNTEAFF; CDR3nt: TGCGCCAGCAGCTTGGTGCCGGGGAACACTGAAGCTTTCTTT
abundance: NA; v_gene: TRBV4-2; j_gene: TRBJ1-2; d_gene: TRBD1; CDR3aa: CASSQEATGTEDDGYTF; CDR3nt: TGTGCCAGCAGCCAAGAGGCGACCGGGACAGAAGATGATGGCTACACCTTC
abundance: NA; v_gene: TRBV5-6; j_gene: TRBJ1-2; d_gene: TRBD1; CDR3aa: CASSPTDRFYGYTF; CDR3nt: TGTGCCAGCAGCCCGACGGACAGGTTTTATGGCTACACCTTC
abundance: NA; v_gene: TRBV6-1; j_gene: TRBJ1-2; d_gene: NA; CDR3aa: CASSEYWEQPYGYTF; CDR3nt: TGTGCCAGCAGTGAATATTGGGAACAGCCCTATGGCTACACCTTC
abundance: NA; v_gene: TRBV27; j_gene: TRBJ1-2; d_gene: NA; CDR3aa: CASSLSYANGYTF; CDR3nt: TGTGCCAGCAGTTTATCCTATGCGAACGGCTACACCTTC
abundance: NA; v_gene: TRBV10-3; j_gene: TRBJ1-5; d_gene: NA; CDR3aa: CAIGFPNQPQHF; CDR3nt: TGTGCCATCGGGTTCCCCAATCAGCCCCAGCATTTT
abundance: NA; v_gene: TRBV28; j_gene: TRBJ1-5; d_gene: NA; CDR3aa: CASSFWGDVYQPQHF; CDR3nt: TGTGCCAGCAGTTTCTGGGGGGACGTATATCAGCCCCAGCATTTT
abundance: NA; v_gene: TRBV13; j_gene: TRBJ2-1; d_gene: NA; CDR3aa: CASSTRMENEQFF; CDR3nt: TGTGCCAGCAGTACTAGGATGGAGAATGAGCAGTTCTTC
abundance: once; v_gene: TRBV29-1; j_gene: TRBJ1-1; d_gene: NA; CDR3aa: CSVAWGGYRVNTEAFF; CDR3nt: TGCAGCGTTGCGTGGGGGGGGTACAGGGTGAACACTGAAGCTTTCTTT
abundance: NA; v_gene: TRBV25-1; j_gene: TRBJ2-2; d_gene: TRBD2; CDR3aa: CASSALAGGPGGTGELFF; CDR3nt: TGTGCCAGCAGTGCCTTAGCGGGAGGGCCCGGAGGCACCGGGGAGCTGTTTTTT
abundance: NA; v_gene: TRBV30; j_gene: TRBJ2-7; d_gene: TRBD2; CDR3aa: CAWSGRGTSGRAYEQYF; CDR3nt: TGTGCCTGGAGTGGTCGTGGGACTAGCGGGAGGGCCTACGAGCAGTACTTC
abundance: NA; v_gene: TRBV29-1; j_gene: TRBJ1-4; d_gene: NA; CDR3aa: CSVELGARANEKLFF; CDR3nt: TGCAGCGTTGAACTGGGGGCGAGGGCTAATGAAAAACTGTTTTTT
abundance: NA; v_gene: TRBV9; j_gene: TRBJ2-1; d_gene: TRBD2; CDR3aa: CASSAQTSPKYNEQFF; CDR3nt: TGTGCCAGCAGCGCTCAGACTAGCCCGAAATACAATGAGCAGTTCTTC
abundance: NA; v_gene: TRBV18; j_gene: TRBJ2-7; d_gene: TRBD1; CDR3aa: CIFPGGDCSYEQYF; CDR3nt: TGTATCTTTCCAGGGGGCGACTGCTCCTACGAGCAGTACTTC
abundance: NA; v_gene: TRBV14; j_gene: TRBJ1-2; d_gene: NA; CDR3aa: CASRPDGIYVYTF; CDR3nt: TGTGCCAGCAGACCCGACGGAATCTATGTCTACACCTTC
abundance: NA; v_gene: TRBV6-5; j_gene: TRBJ2-1; d_gene: NA; CDR3aa: CASSPSGAHYNEQFF; CDR3nt: TGTGCCAGCAGTCCATCGGGAGCGCACTACAATGAGCAGTTCTTC
abundance: NA; v_gene: TRBV5-4; j_gene: TRBJ2-5; d_gene: NA; CDR3aa: CASSIPQETQYF; CDR3nt: TGTGCCAGCAGCATCCCCCAAGAGACCCAGTACTTC
abundance: few; v_gene: TRBV30; j_gene: TRBJ2-1; d_gene: TRBD2; CDR3aa: CAWRRTSGSNEQFF; CDR3nt: TGTGCCTGGCGAAGGACTAGCGGGTCCAATGAGCAGTTCTTC
abundance: NA; v_gene: TRBV1; j_gene: TRBJ1-3; d_gene: NA; CDR3aa: CTSSPPPGITIYF; CDR3nt: TGCACCAGCAGCCCTCCCCCGGGGATCACCATATATTTT